This T cell receptor (beta chain) derives from a study of blood T cell repertoires in COVID-19. Study overall: Acute and convalescent COVID-19 specimens originated in the United States, Italy and Spain. T cells, B-cell-depleted T cells, or PBMCs supplied cDNA or gDNA.

Adults between roughly 18 and 89 years of age took part from about two dozen US areas. Sequencing was performed with immunoSEQ multiplex PCR; in TCRdb, only in-frame clones are kept and a portion is missing. The sample records about 270,000 clones, about nine tenths being singletons. From germline, CDR1 is MNHEY and CDR2 SVGAGI. The trim removed 5 bases at V and 5 bases at J, leaving 6 bases unmatched. The CDR3 loop spans 14 amino acids. Input material: PBMCs or T cells enriched from blood (not recorded which). The receptor was derived from a woman in her forties with acute COVID-19. The V gene is TRBV6-5, the J gene TRBJ2-7; 10 nucleotides line up with TRBD2. CDR3 nucleotide sequence: TGTGCCAGCAGTAGATCCGGGACTAGCGACGAGCAGTACTTC. This gives the protein CASSRSGTSDEQYF.